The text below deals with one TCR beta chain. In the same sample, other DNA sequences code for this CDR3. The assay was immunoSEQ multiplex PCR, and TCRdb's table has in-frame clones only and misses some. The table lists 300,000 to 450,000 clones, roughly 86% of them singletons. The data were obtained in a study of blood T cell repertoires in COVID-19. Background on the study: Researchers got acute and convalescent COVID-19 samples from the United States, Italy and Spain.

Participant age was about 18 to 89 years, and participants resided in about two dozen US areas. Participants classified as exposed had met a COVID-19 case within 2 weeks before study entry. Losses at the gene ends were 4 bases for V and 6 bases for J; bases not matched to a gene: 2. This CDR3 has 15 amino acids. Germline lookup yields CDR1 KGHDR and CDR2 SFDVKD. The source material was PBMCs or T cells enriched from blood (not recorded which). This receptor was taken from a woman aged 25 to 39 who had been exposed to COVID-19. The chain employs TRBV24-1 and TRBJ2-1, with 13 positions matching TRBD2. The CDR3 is CATSDWTSGSNEQFF. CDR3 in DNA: TGTGCCACCAGTGACTGGACTAGCGGGAGCAATGAGCAGTTCTTC.